This T cell receptor beta chain was recorded in a study of shared clonotypes between healthy human individuals. Here immunoSEQ multiplex PCR was the method, and the copy in TCRdb shows in-frame clones only, minus some. The sample shows a few million clones, approximately 96% of them seen only once. The CDR3 is made up of 12 amino acids. The germline V and J ends were trimmed by 6 bases and 5 bases, with 10 bases remaining between them. Germline V gene sequence: CDR1 SNHLY, CDR2 FYNNEI. The sequenced sample was naive CD4+ T cells sorted from blood. The subset here: CD45RA+ positively selected. The chain carries TRBV2 and TRBJ2-5, with D perhaps TRBD1 or TRBD2 (5 bases each). This TCR was recovered from a man aged 18 to 30 in good health. CDR3 sequence (DNA): TGTGCCAGCAGGGGACGGACGGAGACCCAGTACTTC. Its translation: CASRGRTETQYF.